Listed below are T cell receptor beta chains from one sample, sequenced in a study of blood T cell repertoires in COVID-19. Measured with immunoSEQ multiplex PCR; TCRdb has only the in-frame clones, and not every one. The repertoire holds around 150,000 clones, with about 81% as singletons. The source material was peripheral blood. The origin of the receptors is a woman of 80 years or more with acute or convalescent COVID-19. Both conserved end residues are part of each CDR3. The order of the fields is J gene, D gene, V gene, clone size, CDR3 protein, CDR3 DNA. A D gene is named only where the DNA matches it firmly. The size entry is marked missing in some rows and otherwise reads once, few, many or a size class.

TRBJ2-2 . TRBV7-2 . CASSLAGVTTGELFF TGTGCCAGCAGCTTAGCGGGAGTGACCACCGGGGAGCTGTTTTTT
TRBJ2-5 TRBD2 TRBV3-1/TRBV3-2 . CASSPGTSGIETQYF TGTGCCAGCAGCCCCGGGACTAGCGGGATTGAGACCCAGTACTTC
TRBJ1-1 . TRBV18 . CASSPVLLSRGGEEAFF TGTGCCAGCTCACCAGTCCTTCTCTCCCGAGGGGGGGAGGAAGCTTTCTTT
TRBJ2-7 TRBD2 TRBV2 . CASIQGLAGEPSYEQYF TGTGCCAGCATTCAAGGTCTAGCGGGAGAACCATCCTACGAGCAGTACTTC
TRBJ2-7 TRBD1 TRBV7-2 few CASSSYPGQGEQYF TGTGCCAGCAGCTCGTATCCCGGACAGGGCGAGCAGTACTTC
TRBJ2-7 TRBD2 TRBV18 . CASTRGGRGEQYF TGTGCCAGCACGCGGGGGGGCCGGGGCGAGCAGTACTTC
TRBJ2-4 . TRBV5-1 few CASRNTGEENIQYF TGCGCCAGCAGGAATACAGGGGAGGAAAACATTCAGTACTTC
TRBJ2-1 TRBD2 TRBV5-1 . CASSPGLEWGEQFF TGCGCCAGCAGCCCCGGACTAGAATGGGGTGAGCAGTTCTTC
TRBJ2-7 . TRBV4-2 few CASSRGGVMSSEQYF TGTGCCAGCAGCCGCGGTGGTGTGATGTCTTCCGAGCAGTACTTC
TRBJ2-5 TRBD2 TRBV9 . CASSEGGGVAGETQYF TGTGCCAGCAGCGAGGGTGGAGGGGTAGCGGGGGAGACCCAGTACTTC
TRBJ1-6 TRBD1 TRBV6-1 few CASSAIAPGTEKNSPLHF TGTGCCAGCAGTGCTATAGCCCCCGGGACAGAAAAGAATTCACCCCTCCACTTT
TRBJ2-7 TRBD1 TRBV28 . CASRASGTGGPEQYF TGTGCCAGCAGGGCTTCCGGGACAGGGGGTCCCGAGCAGTACTTC
TRBJ2-5 . TRBV5-1 . CASSWAARGFVADKETQYF TGCGCCAGCAGCTGGGCCGCCCGGGGGTTCGTAGCGGACAAAGAGACCCAGTACTTC
TRBJ2-3 TRBD1 TRBV9 . CASSVEDRGRIDTQYF TGTGCCAGCAGCGTAGAGGACAGGGGGAGGATAGATACGCAGTATTTT
TRBJ2-1 TRBD1 TRBV25-1 . CASSETGTGVGNEQFF TGTGCCAGCAGTGAAACCGGGACAGGGGTAGGCAATGAGCAGTTCTTC
TRBJ1-1 . TRBV5-1 few CASSLGTGWGNTEAFF TGCGCCAGCAGCTTGGGGACGGGGTGGGGGAACACTGAAGCTTTCTTT
TRBJ1-1 TRBD1 TRBV6-1 . CASSEAVSGGGLPEAFF TGTGCCAGCAGTGAAGCAGTATCAGGGGGCGGATTGCCTGAAGCTTTCTTT
TRBJ1-2 . TRBV27 few CASSLSRGYGYTF TGTGCCAGCAGTTTATCTCGAGGCTATGGCTACACCTTC
TRBJ1-2 . TRBV20-1 . CSARLFGDYTF TGCAGTGCTAGACTTTTCGGGGACTACACCTTC
TRBJ2-2 TRBD2 TRBV10-3 . CAISGLAGATNTGELFF TGTGCCATCAGTGGGCTAGCGGGGGCTACGAACACCGGGGAGCTGTTTTTT
TRBJ1-2 TRBD1 TRBV7-2 . CASSPQGAYGYTF TGTGCCAGCAGCCCGCAGGGGGCGTATGGCTACACCTTC
TRBJ2-1 TRBD2 TRBV28 . CASSLFGTSGRRGSNEQFF TGTGCCAGCAGCCTCTTCGGGACTAGCGGGCGCCGGGGGAGCAATGAGCAGTTCTTC
TRBJ2-1 TRBD1 TRBV5-5 . CASSVTGLSYNEQFF TGTGCCAGCAGCGTGACAGGGCTCTCCTACAATGAGCAGTTCTTC
TRBJ1-2 . TRBV9 . CASSVDQGPYGYTF TGTGCCAGCAGCGTAGATCAGGGTCCCTATGGCTACACCTTC
TRBJ1-5 . TRBV19 . CASSIGGNIGNQPQHF TGTGCCAGTAGTATAGGGGGCAATATTGGCAATCAGCCCCAGCATTTT
TRBJ1-4 . TRBV5-1 many CASSLGQPTTNEKLFF TGCGCCAGCAGCTTGGGACAGCCGACAACTAATGAAAAACTGTTTTTT
TRBJ1-2 TRBD1 TRBV7-2 . CASSLDAGGSNYGYTF TGTGCCAGCAGCTTAGATGCAGGGGGCTCTAACTATGGCTACACCTTC
TRBJ2-5 . TRBV27 . CASSSQGLQETQYF TGTGCCAGCAGTTCACAGGGTTTACAAGAGACCCAGTACTTC
TRBJ2-7 . TRBV1 once CTSSQPTGPGTSGYEQYF TGCACCAGCAGCCAACCGACAGGGCCCGGGACTAGCGGCTACGAGCAGTACTTC
TRBJ2-2 . TRBV19 . CASSSTGRTTNTGELFF TGTGCCAGTAGTTCGACTGGGAGGACTACAAACACCGGGGAGCTGTTTTTT
TRBJ1-5 TRBD1 TRBV27 . CASSPGTGNQPQHF TGTGCCAGCAGTCCCGGGACAGGCAATCAGCCCCAGCATTTT
TRBJ2-2 TRBD1 TRBV5-1 . CASSGTGAFTGELFF TGCGCCAGCAGCGGGACAGGGGCGTTCACCGGGGAGCTGTTTTTT
TRBJ2-3 TRBD2 TRBV4-2 . CASSQAPRLAEPPDTQYF TGTGCCAGCAGCCAAGCACCGCGACTAGCGGAGCCCCCAGATACGCAGTATTTT
TRBJ1-5 . TRBV21-1 . CASRATPDRNSNQPQHF TGTGCCAGCAGAGCCACTCCCGACAGGAATAGCAATCAGCCCCAGCATTTT
TRBJ2-3 . TRBV28 . CASTDQGGLPRDYPSFVQYF TGTGCCAGCACCGATCAAGGAGGACTTCCCAGAGATTACCCTTCTTTCGTCCAGTATTTT
TRBJ1-1 TRBD1 TRBV6-5 . CAIRDSVNTEAFF TGTGCCATCCGGGACAGCGTGAACACTGAAGCTTTCTTT
TRBJ1-6 TRBD1 TRBV2 . CASSLGQANSPLHF TGTGCCAGCAGTCTGGGACAGGCTAACTCACCCCTCCACTTT